The 30 T cell receptor beta chains below were found in one sample sequenced in a study of T cell responses to AZD1222 COVID-19 vaccine. The method was immunoSEQ multiplex PCR; TCRdb's version includes in-frame clones alone and lacks a portion of them. The sample carries roughly 160,000 clones, 80% to 90% recorded once. The sample in question was peripheral blood, obtained on day 0 of AZD1222 vaccination. The receptors here all came from an adult in good health.

The chain is built from TRBV27 and TRBJ1-2, with D perhaps TRBD1 (5 bases). Trimming pared 5 bases from V and 7 bases from J, leaving 14 bases between. CDR1 and CDR2 from the germline V gene are MNHEY and SMNVEV (reference sequence). This CDR3 is built from 13 residues. The CDR3 nucleotides read TGTGCCAGCAGTGAGCAGGGTTGGGCTGGCTACACCTTC. It is translated as CASSEQGWAGYTF.

J is TRBJ2-7 and V is TRBV6-5; 9 bases fit TRBD1. The trim removed 8 bases at V and 6 bases at J, leaving 14 bases unmatched. Germline V gene lookup returns CDR1 MNHEY and CDR2 SVGAGI. The CDR3 consists of 15 residues. The CDR3 nucleotides are TGTGCCAGCTCGGAGCCGGGACAGGGTTTTGCCGAGCAGTACTTC. Translated: CASSEPGQGFAEQYF.

This rearrangement joins TRBV7-3 to TRBJ2-2, with D uncertain. Germline CDR1 reads SGHTA; CDR2 reads FQGTGA. There are 13 residues in the CDR3. Trimming removed 2 bases from V and 4 bases from J, with 5 bases in between. CDR3 region: CASSLDGTGELFF. The CDR3 bases are TGTGCCAGCAGCTTAGACGGCACCGGGGAGCTGTTTTTT.

This clone was detected a few times. The CDR3 spells CATSESDREWGNTIYF. CDR3 DNA sequence: TGTGCCACCAGTGAATCTGACAGGGAGTGGGGAAACACCATATATTTT. The V and J genes are TRBV24-1 and TRBJ1-3, with 7 positions matching TRBD1. This CDR3 region has 16 residues. After removal of 4 bases from V and 4 bases from J, the junction contained 9 bases not matched to a gene. The germline V gene encodes CDR1 KGHDR and CDR2 SFDVKD.

CDR3 loop: CASRTGQGKYGYTF. CDR3 DNA: TGTGCCAGCAGAACCGGACAGGGAAAGTATGGCTACACCTTC. The chain joins TRBV28 to TRBJ1-2; 8 positions agree with TRBD1. Germline V CDR1 and CDR2: MDHEN, SYDVKM. The ends lost 6 bases at V and 5 bases at J; junction bases unmatched: 8. CDR3 length: 14 amino acids.

This clone came up once. The chain couples TRBV29-1 to TRBJ1-2; no reliable D call. CDR1 is SQVTM and CDR2 is ANQGSEA in the germline V gene. Trimming pared 4 bases from V and 4 bases from J, leaving 10 bases between. There are 12 residues in the CDR3. The CDR3 DNA follows: TGCAGCGTTGGGAGGGCTGGCTATGGCTACACCTTC. It specifies CSVGRAGYGYTF.

This clone was picked up one time. The chain couples TRBV6-2 or TRBV6-3 to TRBJ1-1; no clear D. The germline V gene encodes CDR1 MNHEY and CDR2 SVGEGT. There are 14 residues in the CDR3. With 5 bases removed from V and 5 bases from J, the gap between germline ends came to 15 bases. CDR3 nucleotide sequence: TGTGCCAGCAGTCACCCAGGAGGGAGGACTGAAGCTTTCTTT. Translation: CASSHPGGRTEAFF.

The chain combines TRBV18 with TRBJ1-2, with 7 bases identical to TRBD1. The CDR3 covers 14 residues. V lost 3 bases, J lost 8 bases, and 9 bases stayed unmatched. The V gene's germline CDR1 is KGHSH and CDR2 LQKENI. Here the CDR3 reads CASSPPERGQGYTF. CDR3 DNA sequence: TGTGCCAGCTCACCCCCTGAGAGGGGGCAAGGCTACACCTTC.

The chain links TRBV18 to TRBJ2-5; 7 positions match TRBD1. The germline gives CDR1 KGHSH, CDR2 LQKENI. The CDR3 runs to 15 residues. With V trimmed by 2 bases and J by 5 bases, 8 bases remained unmatched. This CDR3 reads CASSPSTQGWETQYF. The CDR3 coding sequence is TGTGCCAGCTCACCAAGCACACAGGGGTGGGAGACCCAGTACTTC.

This chain connects TRBV27 to TRBJ2-7; possible D gene TRBD1, 5 bases. The length of the CDR3 is 13 residues. Per the germline V gene, CDR1 is MNHEY and CDR2 is SMNVEV (reference sequence). V was cut by 2 bases and J by 4 bases, with 9 bases left in between. This CDR3 is CASSLLGQYEQYF. CDR3 nucleotide sequence: TGTGCCAGCAGTTTACTGGGGCAGTACGAGCAGTACTTC.

The rearrangement links TRBV4-1 to TRBJ2-3; D is ambiguous. This CDR3 spans 16 amino acids. Deletions cut 1 base from V and 0 bases from J, with 11 bases between. Per germline, CDR1 MGHRA and CDR2 YSYEKL. CDR3 coding DNA: TGCGCCAGCAGCCAAGTTTCCTTTGACAGCACAGATACGCAGTATTTT. This translates into CASSQVSFDSTDTQYF.

The chain couples TRBV6-5 to TRBJ2-3; D is undetermined. The CDR3 is 12 residues long. Germline lookup yields CDR1 MNHEY and CDR2 SVGAGI. V was shortened by 4 bases and J by 8 bases, with 10 bases between the two germline ends. CDR3 loop: CASSFEVGTQYF. For the CDR3, the DNA is TGTGCCAGCAGTTTTGAGGTTGGTACGCAGTATTTT.

This clone was found a few times. CDR3 in DNA: TGTGCCAGCAGCCGGACTGGAGATGAGCAGTTCTTC. This codes for CASSRTGDEQFF. This chain uses TRBV3-1 (or the pseudogene TRBV3-2) with TRBJ2-1; TRBD2 might be the D (5 bases). Trimming removed 4 bases at V and 8 bases at J, with 9 bases between. Germline V lookup: CDR1 LGHDT, CDR2 YNNKEL (reference sequence). CDR3 size: 12 residues.

The chain is built from TRBV9 and TRBJ2-4, with 9 positions matching TRBD2. J was trimmed by 3 bases and V by 0 bases; bases with no gene match: 16. Germline V gene sequence: CDR1 SGDLS, CDR2 YYNGEE. The CDR3 runs 20 residues. CDR3 residues: CASSVGLAGFIEQGKNIQYF. In nucleotides, the CDR3 is TGTGCCAGCAGCGTAGGGCTAGCGGGATTTATCGAACAAGGCAAAAACATTCAGTACTTC.

The CDR3 nucleotides read TGTGCCAGCAGTTTCAGGGGAGAGACCCAGTACTTC. This codes for CASSFRGETQYF. The V call is TRBV6-5, the J call TRBJ2-5; maybe TRBD1 (6 bases). Germline CDR1 reads MNHEY; CDR2 reads SVGAGI. V lost 4 bases, J lost 4 bases, and 7 bases lay in between. CDR3 length equals 12 residues.

The J gene is TRBJ2-1, the V gene TRBV7-2, with D hard to call. The CDR3 has 13 amino acids. Per germline, CDR1 SGHTA and CDR2 FQGNSA. Trimming took off 2 bases at V and 5 bases at J, with 7 bases between the two ends. CDR3 coding DNA: TGTGCCAGCAGCTTAAACACTAACAATGAGCAGTTCTTC. Its protein product is CASSLNTNNEQFF. The entire variable domain, with the rest obtained from reference TRBV7-2 and TRBJ2-1, is as follows: GAGVSQSPSNKVTEKGKDVELRCDPISGHTALYWYRQSLGQGLEFLIYFQGNSAPDKSGLPSDRFSAERTGGSVSTLTIQRTQQEDSAVYLCASSLNTNNEQFFGPGTRLTVL.

V gene TRBV28 combines with J gene TRBJ1-5; D remains ambiguous. From germline, CDR1 is MDHEN and CDR2 SYDVKM. The CDR3 is made up of 13 amino acids. The V and J ends lost 3 bases and 1 base respectively, with 4 bases between them. The CDR3: CASSFGSNQPQHF. The DNA of the CDR3 is TGTGCCAGCAGTTTCGGCAGCAATCAGCCCCAGCATTTT.

This clone was seen only a few times. The CDR3 sequence is CASSFVGTVNTGELFF. The CDR3 nucleotides are TGTGCCAGCAGCTTTGTTGGAACAGTGAACACCGGGGAGCTGTTTTTT. The V gene is TRBV7-6, the J gene TRBJ2-2; D uncertain. V was pared by 3 bases and J by 1 base, with 12 bases between. The CDR3 runs to 16 residues. Germline V gives CDR1 SGHVS, CDR2 FNYEAQ.

The rearrangement uses TRBV5-4 and TRBJ2-1; possibly TRBD2 for D (5 bases). Germline V gene sequence: CDR1 SGHNT, CDR2 YYREEE (reference sequence). V lost 0 bases to trimming and J lost 6 bases, with 13 bases between them. CDR3 length: 15 residues. The CDR3 nucleotides read TGTGCCAGCAGCTTGGAAAGCGGTTCATCCAATGAGCAGTTCTTC. Residues: CASSLESGSSNEQFF.

The chain has TRBV5-1 and TRBJ2-7; 9 nucleotides align to TRBD2. Germline CDR1 is SGHRS and CDR2 is YFSETQ. With 3 bases clipped from V and 3 bases from J, the junction kept 7 bases outside the gene matches. This CDR3 region has 15 residues. CDR3 in DNA: TGCGCCAGCAGCTCCTGGAGCGGGGGGAACTACGAGCAGTACTTC. It specifies CASSSWSGGNYEQYF.

This chain connects TRBV10-3 to TRBJ2-2; 9 bases match TRBD2. V dropped 6 bases and J dropped 2; count of bases not matched to a gene: 4. This CDR3 is built from 15 residues. Germline CDR1 is ENHRY and CDR2 is SYGVKD. The CDR3 DNA is TGTGCCATCAGGAGAGCGGGGGGTAACACCGGGGAGCTGTTTTTT. Residues: CAIRRAGGNTGELFF.

The CDR3 is CASSHPVGEQYF. CDR3 in DNA: TGCGCCAGCAGCCACCCTGTGGGCGAGCAGTACTTC. The chain employs TRBV5-1 and TRBJ2-7; D gene unclear. Germline CDR1 and CDR2: SGHRS and YFSETQ. The CDR3 contains 12 residues. V was cut by 4 bases and J by 6 bases, with 11 bases left in between. The whole variable domain, filled in from reference TRBV5-1 and TRBJ2-7, reads KAGVTQTPRYLIKTRGQQVTLSCSPISGHRSVSWYQQTPGQGLQFLFEYFSETQRNKGNFPGRFSGRQFSNSRSEMNVSTLELGDSALYLCASSHPVGEQYFGPGTRLTVT.

V gene TRBV27 combines with J gene TRBJ1-1, with D possibly matching TRBD1 (6 bases). Germline V lookup: CDR1 MNHEY, CDR2 SMNVEV (reference sequence). CDR3 length: 14 amino acids. Deletions cut 6 bases from V and 1 base from J, with 12 bases between. The CDR3 reads CASSPPTGNTEAFF. The CDR3 DNA follows: TGTGCCAGCAGCCCACCGACAGGGAACACTGAAGCTTTCTTT.

The chain links TRBV6-1 to TRBJ2-5; a possible D gene is TRBD1 (5 bases). V lost 2 bases and J lost 2, with 9 bases in between. Germline loops: CDR1 MNHNS, CDR2 SASEGT. The CDR3 covers 14 residues. In DNA, the CDR3 is TGTGCCAGCAGTGAATGGAGACAGCAAGAGACCCAGTACTTC. It encodes CASSEWRQQETQYF.

This sequence joins TRBV6-4 and TRBJ2-2, with D unclear. CDR1 is MRHNA and CDR2 is SNTAGT in the germline V gene. Trimming cost V 1 base and J 0 bases, with 15 bases left between them. The CDR3 loop spans 18 amino acids. DNA for the CDR3: TGTGCCAGCAGTGACTATGCAGTCCTGGTGGCGAACACCGGGGAGCTGTTTTTT. As protein: CASSDYAVLVANTGELFF.

V and J are TRBV10-1 and TRBJ2-1; 10 positions match TRBD1. The V segment lost 0 bases and the J segment 4 bases; nucleotides outside the gene matches: 6. CDR3 length: 17 residues. Germline CDR1 WNHNN, CDR2 SYGVQD (reference sequence). The CDR3 nucleotides read TGCGCCAGCAGTGAGTCCCTAGGACAGGGGGTGTACAATGAGCAGTTCTTC. Translation gives CASSESLGQGVYNEQFF.

The V call is TRBV2, the J call TRBJ1-6; the D is unclear. Germline values: CDR1 SNHLY, CDR2 FYNNEI. Trimming removed 11 bases at V and 4 bases at J, with 12 bases between. The CDR3 spans 13 residues. CDR3 sequence (DNA): TGTGCCTCCCGGGAACAGTATAATTCACCCCTCCACTTT. This sequence encodes CASREQYNSPLHF.

The table lists this clone with a count of one. The chain recombines TRBV28 with TRBJ2-2; D is tentatively TRBD1 or TRBD2 (5 bases each). Germline assignment: CDR1 MDHEN and CDR2 SYDVKM. This CDR3 is 15 amino acids long. Trimming took 3 bases from V and 6 from J, leaving 14 bases between them. This CDR3 is CASSFIWGSPGELFF. The CDR3 DNA reads as TGTGCCAGCAGTTTTATCTGGGGGTCGCCCGGGGAGCTGTTTTTT.

The V and J genes are TRBV28 and TRBJ1-4, with 7 bases lining up with TRBD1. The CDR3 has 14 residues. With 11 bases clipped from V and 3 bases from J, the junction kept 9 bases outside the gene matches. CDR1 and CDR2 from the germline V gene are MDHEN and SYDVKM. CDR3 sequence (DNA): TGTGCCGGCGGGAGGGGGCGGCCTAATGAAAAACTGTTTTTT. Its translation is CAGGRGRPNEKLFF. Combining the CDR3 with reference TRBV28 and TRBJ1-4 gives the whole variable domain DVKVTQSSRYLVKRTGEKVFLECVQDMDHENMFWYRQDPGLGLRLIYFSYDVKMKEKGDIPEGYSVSREKKERFSLILESASTNQTSMYLCAGGRGRPNEKLFFGSGTQLSVL.

The gene calls are TRBV14 and TRBJ2-7; possibly TRBD2 for D (5 bases). CDR3 length: 15 residues. CDR1 is SGHDN and CDR2 is FVKESK in the germline V gene. Trimming shortened V by 4 bases and J by 1 base, and 14 bases separated the two germline ends. The CDR3 nucleotides read TGTGCCAGCAGCCGTCACAGCGGACCATCCTACGAGCAGTACTTC. It translates to CASSRHSGPSYEQYF.